These 11 T cell receptor beta chains were sequenced from one sample in a study of CD8 T cells in ankylosing spondylitis (TCRdb year 2017). No antigen has been identified for these receptors. The full study reports these points: Blood from ankylosing spondylitis patients appeared to be characterized by a TCR beta motif made up of several highly homologous amino acid variants.

Libraries were prepared through 5' RACE. These reads were obtained on an Illumina HiSeq 2500. TCRdb ran its own pipeline on the public reads, namely fastp trimming at Q25 and MiXCR clone calling, and kept in-frame beta chains. All rows with the same CDR3 protein become a single entry with the most common DNA and genes. In this sample the table shows 300,000 to 400,000 distinct CDR3 sequences, about a fifth of which occur a single time. The ten largest clones capture about a sixth of the sample. Sample: blood, either unsorted or a sorted T cell fraction (not recorded which). These receptors were collected from a male donor with ankylosing spondylitis.

The chain couples TRBV25-1 to TRBJ1-2; D is uncertain. Trimming took 2 bases from V and 0 from J, leaving 10 bases between them. Germline loops: CDR1 MGHDK, CDR2 SYGVNS. This CDR3 region has 15 residues. CDR3 DNA sequence: TGTGCCAGCAGTGAACCACTGGGGTCTAACTATGGCTACACCTTC. It is translated as CASSEPLGSNYGYTF.

The chain carries TRBV5-8 and TRBJ1-2, with 9 bases aligning to TRBD1. CDR3 length: 15 residues. Germline trimming cut 4 bases from V and 2 bases from J; bases unmatched to any gene: 6. Germline-derived CDR1 and CDR2 are SGHTS and YDEGEE. The CDR3 loop is CASSRYRGLNYGYTF. The DNA of the CDR3 is TGTGCCAGCAGCCGTTACAGGGGGCTAAACTATGGCTACACCTTC.

The chain has TRBV10-3 and TRBJ2-5; D gene uncertain. Germline V gene lookup returns CDR1 ENHRY and CDR2 SYGVKD. This CDR3 contains 12 residues. Trimming removed 7 bases from V and 5 bases from J, with 11 bases in between. The CDR3 DNA reads as TGTGCCATCAAGGGTCTCTCGGAGACCCAGTACTTC. Translating gives CAIKGLSETQYF.

This clonotype was observed a few times. J is TRBJ2-5 and V is TRBV2, with 10 bases matching TRBD2. This CDR3 has 15 residues. Per the germline V gene, CDR1 is SNHLY and CDR2 is FYNNEI. V shed 6 bases, J shed 5 bases, and the junction held 9 bases outside the gene matches. CDR3 nucleotide sequence: TGTGCCAGCAGCGATCTAGCGGGAGACGGTGAGACCCAGTACTTC. Translated: CASSDLAGDGETQYF.

The gene calls are TRBV7-9 and TRBJ1-1; D ambiguous. The V and J ends lost 5 bases and 10 bases respectively, with 14 bases between them. This CDR3 is built from 12 residues. Germline CDR1 reads SEHNR; CDR2 reads FQNEAQ (reference sequence). Here the CDR3 reads CASSPGVRAAFF. CDR3 DNA: TGTGCCAGCAGCCCGGGTGTAAGGGCAGCTTTCTTT.

This clonotype has ten or more counts. The CDR3 sequence: CSARDYLLAGVSEQFF. CDR3 DNA: TGCAGTGCTAGAGATTATCTCCTAGCGGGAGTGAGTGAGCAGTTCTTC. The V gene is TRBV20-1, the J gene TRBJ2-1, with 10 bases that match TRBD2. V was pared by 0 bases and J by 9 bases, with 11 bases of the junction left unmatched. The germline CDR1 and CDR2 sequences are DFQATT and SNEGSKA (reference sequence). The length of the CDR3 is 16 residues.

The chain is built from TRBV7-2 and TRBJ1-2, with TRBD1 matching over 7 bases. V shed 5 bases, J shed 1 base, and the junction held 7 bases outside the gene matches. Germline V lookup: CDR1 SGHTA, CDR2 FQGNSA. The CDR3 spans 15 residues. The CDR3 spells CASSPTTGSNYGYTF. CDR3 in DNA: TGTGCCAGCAGCCCGACGACAGGGAGTAACTATGGCTACACCTTC.

The chain recombines TRBV20-1 with TRBJ1-1, with D perhaps TRBD1 (6 bases). V lost 6 bases and J 1 base, leaving 18 bases between the germline ends. Germline CDR1 DFQATT, CDR2 SNEGSKA (reference sequence). The CDR3 has 15 residues. CDR3 in DNA: TGCAGTGCCCGGCCGGGGGCCTTAAGGAACACTGAAGCTTTCTTT. This encodes CSARPGALRNTEAFF.

This clonotype was picked up a small number of times. V and J are TRBV27 and TRBJ2-7; TRBD1 agrees at 7 bases. There are 15 residues in the CDR3. Germline CDR1 and CDR2: MNHEY and SMNVEV (reference sequence). V lost 5 bases, J lost 0 bases, and 7 bases stayed unmatched. CDR3 sequence reads: CASSPQGQFSYEQYF. The CDR3 DNA sequence: TGTGCCAGCAGTCCACAGGGACAGTTCTCCTACGAGCAGTACTTC.

In its sample, this clonotype was seen a few times. This chain links TRBV20-1 with TRBJ2-3; D uncertain. The V and J ends lost 5 bases and 8 bases respectively, with 17 bases between them. The CDR3 has 13 amino acids. Germline CDR1 and CDR2: DFQATT and SNEGSKA (reference sequence). In DNA form, the CDR3 reads TGCAGTGCTCCCCGTCAGGATTTTGGTACGCAGTATTTT. It encodes CSAPRQDFGTQYF.

This clonotype was seen only a few times. The V and J genes are TRBV7-9 and TRBJ1-4; D is unclear. Germline-derived CDR1 and CDR2 are SEHNR and FQNEAQ (reference sequence). CDR3 length: 16 residues. With 0 bases removed from V and 2 bases from J, the gap between germline ends came to 10 bases. Here the CDR3 reads CASSLARGLTNEKLFF. CDR3 nucleotides: TGTGCCAGCAGCTTAGCGCGCGGTTTGACTAATGAAAAACTGTTTTTT.